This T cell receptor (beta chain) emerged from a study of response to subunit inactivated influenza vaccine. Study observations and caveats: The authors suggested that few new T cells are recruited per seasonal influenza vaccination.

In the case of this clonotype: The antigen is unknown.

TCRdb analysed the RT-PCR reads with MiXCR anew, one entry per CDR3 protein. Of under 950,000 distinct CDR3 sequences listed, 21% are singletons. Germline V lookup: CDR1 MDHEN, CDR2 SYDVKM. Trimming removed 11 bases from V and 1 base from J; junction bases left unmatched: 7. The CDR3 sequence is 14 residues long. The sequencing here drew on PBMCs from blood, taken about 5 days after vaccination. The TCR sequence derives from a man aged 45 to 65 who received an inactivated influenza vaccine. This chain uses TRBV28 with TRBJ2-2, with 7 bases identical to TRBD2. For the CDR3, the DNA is TGTGCCCTCCGGGCTAGCGGGAACACCGGGGAGCTGTTTTTT. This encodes CALRASGNTGELFF.